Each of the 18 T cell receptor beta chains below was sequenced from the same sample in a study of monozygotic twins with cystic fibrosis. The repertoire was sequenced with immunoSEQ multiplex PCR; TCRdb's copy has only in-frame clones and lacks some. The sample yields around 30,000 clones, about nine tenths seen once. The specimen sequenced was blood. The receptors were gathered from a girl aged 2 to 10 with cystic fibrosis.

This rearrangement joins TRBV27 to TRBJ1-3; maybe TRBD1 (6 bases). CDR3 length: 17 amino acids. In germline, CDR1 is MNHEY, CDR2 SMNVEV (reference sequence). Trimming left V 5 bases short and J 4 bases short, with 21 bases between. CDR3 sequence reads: CASSHWPRQEPGNTIYF. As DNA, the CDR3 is TGTGCCAGCAGTCATTGGCCGCGACAGGAACCAGGAAACACCATATATTTT.

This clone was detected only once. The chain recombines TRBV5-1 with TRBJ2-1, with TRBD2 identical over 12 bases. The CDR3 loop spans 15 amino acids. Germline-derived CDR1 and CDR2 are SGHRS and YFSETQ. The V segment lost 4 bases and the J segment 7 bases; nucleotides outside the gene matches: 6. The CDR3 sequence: CASSIPGTSGNEQFF. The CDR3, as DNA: TGCGCCAGCAGCATACCAGGGACTAGCGGGAATGAGCAGTTCTTC.

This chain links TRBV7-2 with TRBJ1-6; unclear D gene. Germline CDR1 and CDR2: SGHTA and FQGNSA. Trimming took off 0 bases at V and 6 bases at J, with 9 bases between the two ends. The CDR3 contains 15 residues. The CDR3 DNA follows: TGTGCCAGCAGCTTAGCGGGCGGTTCTAATTCACCCCTCCACTTT. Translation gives CASSLAGGSNSPLHF.

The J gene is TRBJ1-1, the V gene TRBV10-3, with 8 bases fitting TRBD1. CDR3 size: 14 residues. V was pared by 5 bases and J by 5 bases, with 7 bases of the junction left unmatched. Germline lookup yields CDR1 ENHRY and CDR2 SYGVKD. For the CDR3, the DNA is TGTGCCATCAGTAACTCAGGGGGCGGAACTGAAGCTTTCTTT. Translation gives CAISNSGGGTEAFF.

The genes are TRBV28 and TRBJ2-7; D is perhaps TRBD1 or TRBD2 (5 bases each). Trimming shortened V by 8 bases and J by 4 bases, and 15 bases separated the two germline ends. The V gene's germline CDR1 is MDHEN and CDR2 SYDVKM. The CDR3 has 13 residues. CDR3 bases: TGTGCCAGCCGGGGCGACCGACCGTACGAGCAGTACTTC. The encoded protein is CASRGDRPYEQYF.

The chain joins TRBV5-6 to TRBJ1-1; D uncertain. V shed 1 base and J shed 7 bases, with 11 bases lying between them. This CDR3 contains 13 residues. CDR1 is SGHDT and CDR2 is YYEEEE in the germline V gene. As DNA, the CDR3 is TGTGCCAGCAGCTTGTATCCGGAGGTTGAAGCTTTCTTT. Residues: CASSLYPEVEAFF.

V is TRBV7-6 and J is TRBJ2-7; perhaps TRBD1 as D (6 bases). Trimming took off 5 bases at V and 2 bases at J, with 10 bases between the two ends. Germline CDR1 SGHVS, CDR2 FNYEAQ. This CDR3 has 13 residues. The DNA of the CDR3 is TGTGCCAGCAGCCCCGGGACACCCTACGAGCAGTACTTC. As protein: CASSPGTPYEQYF.

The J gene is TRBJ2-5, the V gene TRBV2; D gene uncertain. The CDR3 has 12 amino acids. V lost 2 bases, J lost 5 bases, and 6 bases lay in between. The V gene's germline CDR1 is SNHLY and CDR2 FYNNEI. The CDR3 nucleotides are TGTGCCAGCAGTGAAATTTGGGAGACCCAGTACTTC. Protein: CASSEIWETQYF.

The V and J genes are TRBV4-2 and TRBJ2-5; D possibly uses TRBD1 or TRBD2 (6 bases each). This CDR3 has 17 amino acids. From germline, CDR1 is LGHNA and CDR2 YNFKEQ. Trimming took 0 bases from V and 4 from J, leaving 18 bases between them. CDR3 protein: CASSQEGGGPPPETQYF. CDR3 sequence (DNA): TGTGCCAGCAGCCAAGAGGGTGGGGGGCCCCCCCCAGAGACCCAGTACTTC.

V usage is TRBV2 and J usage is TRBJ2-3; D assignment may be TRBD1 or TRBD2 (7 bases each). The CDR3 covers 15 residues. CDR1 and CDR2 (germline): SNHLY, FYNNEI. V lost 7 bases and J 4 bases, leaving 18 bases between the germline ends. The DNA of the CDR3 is TGTGCCAGCAACTCACCAGGGGGGGGTGCAGATACGCAGTATTTT. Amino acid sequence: CASNSPGGGADTQYF.

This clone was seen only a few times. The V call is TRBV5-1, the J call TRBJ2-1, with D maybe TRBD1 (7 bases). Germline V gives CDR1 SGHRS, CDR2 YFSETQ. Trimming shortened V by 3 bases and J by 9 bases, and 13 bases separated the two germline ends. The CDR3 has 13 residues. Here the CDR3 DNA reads TGCGCCAGCAGCTCAATCCAGGGGGGTGAGCAGTTCTTC. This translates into CASSSIQGGEQFF. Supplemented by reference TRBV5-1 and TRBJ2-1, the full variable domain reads KAGVTQTPRYLIKTRGQQVTLSCSPISGHRSVSWYQQTPGQGLQFLFEYFSETQRNKGNFPGRFSGRQFSNSRSEMNVSTLELGDSALYLCASSSIQGGEQFFGPGTRLTVL.

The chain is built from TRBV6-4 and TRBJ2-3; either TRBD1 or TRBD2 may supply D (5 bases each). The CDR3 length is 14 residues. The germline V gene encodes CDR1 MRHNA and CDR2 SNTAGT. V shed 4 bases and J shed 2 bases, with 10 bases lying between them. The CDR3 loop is CASSAGTHTDTQYF. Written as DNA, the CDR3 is TGTGCCAGCAGTGCTGGGACCCACACAGATACGCAGTATTTT.

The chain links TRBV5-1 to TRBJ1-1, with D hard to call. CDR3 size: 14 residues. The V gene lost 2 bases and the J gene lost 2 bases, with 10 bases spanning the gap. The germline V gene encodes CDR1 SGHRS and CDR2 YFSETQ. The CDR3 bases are TGCGCCAGCAGCTTCACCGGAGCTAACACTGAAGCTTTCTTT. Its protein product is CASSFTGANTEAFF.

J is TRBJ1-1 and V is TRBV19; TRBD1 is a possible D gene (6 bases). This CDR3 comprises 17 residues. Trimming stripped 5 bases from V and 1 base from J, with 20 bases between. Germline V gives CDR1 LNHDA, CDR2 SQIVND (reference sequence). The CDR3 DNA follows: TGTGCCAGTAGTTCCAGAGGTGGACAGACCAAGAACACTGAAGCTTTCTTT. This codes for CASSSRGGQTKNTEAFF.

The CDR3 spells CSVEGDGRGTITGELFF. The CDR3 DNA reads as TGCAGCGTTGAAGGGGATGGGAGGGGTACGATCACCGGGGAGCTGTTTTTT. The chain employs TRBV29-1 and TRBJ2-2; 7 nucleotides match TRBD2. This CDR3 comprises 17 residues. The J segment lost 4 bases and the V segment lost 1 base, leaving 12 bases of the junction unmatched. The germline CDR1 and CDR2 sequences are SQVTM and ANQGSEA.

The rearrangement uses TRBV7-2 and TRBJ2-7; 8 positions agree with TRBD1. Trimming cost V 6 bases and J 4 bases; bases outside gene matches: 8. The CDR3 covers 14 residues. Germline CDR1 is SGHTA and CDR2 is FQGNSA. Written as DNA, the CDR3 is TGTGCCAGCAGGAAGGACAGGGTGACTTACGAGCAGTACTTC. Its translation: CASRKDRVTYEQYF. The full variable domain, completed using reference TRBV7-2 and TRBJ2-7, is GAGVSQSPSNKVTEKGKDVELRCDPISGHTALYWYRQSLGQGLEFLIYFQGNSAPDKSGLPSDRFSAERTGGSVSTLTIQRTQQEDSAVYLCASRKDRVTYEQYFGPGTRLTVT.

The CDR3 is CASSQKSRHYITGELFF. CDR3 sequence (DNA): TGTGCCAGCAGCCAAAAGAGCCGCCACTACATCACCGGGGAGCTGTTTTTT. The rearrangement links TRBV4-2 to TRBJ2-2; D is ambiguous. The V gene's germline CDR1 is LGHNA and CDR2 YNFKEQ. The CDR3 is 17 residues long. V was shortened by 2 bases and J by 4 bases, with 17 bases between the two germline ends.

CDR3 loop: CASSPYPGATDTQYF. The CDR3 DNA reads as TGTGCCAGCAGCCCGTACCCAGGGGCCACAGATACGCAGTATTTT. This chain uses TRBV7-9 with TRBJ2-3; the D gene is possibly TRBD1 (6 bases). Trimming took 5 bases from V and 2 from J, leaving 14 bases between them. Germline V gene sequence: CDR1 SEHNR, CDR2 FQNEAQ (reference sequence). This CDR3 has 15 amino acids.